Listed below are T cell receptor beta chains from one sample, sequenced in a study of T cell responses to AZD1222 COVID-19 vaccine. Here immunoSEQ multiplex PCR was the method, and the copy in TCRdb shows in-frame clones only, minus some. The profile shows under 150,000 clones, approximately 90% of them singletons. Sequencing used peripheral blood, obtained 28 days after the second AZD1222 dose. These receptors were obtained from an adult who received the AZD1222 COVID-19 vaccine. CDR3s include the opening cysteine and the closing phenylalanine or tryptophan. A D gene is named only where the DNA matches it firmly. Clone size appears in some rows only: once, few, many, or a class for an expanded clone.

clone size	V gene	J gene	D gene	CDR3 protein	CDR3 DNA
.	TRBV5-1	TRBJ1-2	TRBD1	CASRQGVNYGYTF	TGCGCCAGCAGGCAGGGGGTGAACTATGGCTACACCTTC
.	TRBV10-3	TRBJ1-3	.	CAIRKGDGNTIYF	TGTGCCATCCGAAAGGGAGATGGAAACACCATATATTTT
.	TRBV6-2/TRBV6-3	TRBJ2-3	.	CASSYSNTDTQYF	TGTGCCAGCAGTTATAGTAACACAGATACGCAGTATTTT
.	TRBV19	TRBJ2-3	.	CASSMGTDTQYF	TGTGCCAGTAGTATGGGCACAGATACGCAGTATTTT
.	TRBV4-3	TRBJ2-3	TRBD1	CASSQSDRADSTDTQYF	TGCGCCAGCAGCCAATCGGACAGGGCCGATAGCACAGATACGCAGTATTTT
.	TRBV6-4	TRBJ1-1	TRBD1	CASRPTGQGEAFF	TGTGCCAGCAGGCCGACAGGGCAAGGTGAAGCTTTCTTT
.	TRBV28	TRBJ1-1	TRBD1	CASSLQGYTEAFF	TGTGCCAGCAGTCTACAGGGGTACACTGAAGCTTTCTTT
.	TRBV18	TRBJ1-3	.	CASSPVGAGNTIYF	TGTGCCAGCTCACCAGTAGGGGCCGGAAACACCATATATTTT
.	TRBV28	TRBJ1-6	.	CASSLSGETTKPLHF	TGTGCCAGCAGTTTATCTGGGGAAACCACCAAACCCCTCCACTTT
.	TRBV30	TRBJ1-6	.	CAWNLMRTSVGPNSPLHF	TGTGCCTGGAACCTCATGCGGACGAGCGTCGGTCCAAATTCACCCCTCCACTTT
.	TRBV10-2	TRBJ2-1	TRBD2	CASLEAGARNEQFF	TGCGCCAGCCTTGAGGCGGGAGCCAGAAATGAGCAGTTCTTC
.	TRBV5-1	TRBJ1-3	.	CASRGDLTGGNTIYF	TGCGCCAGCAGGGGTGACCTGACGGGTGGAAACACCATATATTTT
.	TRBV28	TRBJ1-2	.	CASRRAGLGYTF	TGTGCCAGCAGGCGAGCGGGACTTGGCTACACCTTC
.	TRBV28	TRBJ1-2	.	CASSVTGTGGYTF	TGTGCCAGCAGTGTTACAGGGACGGGGGGCTACACCTTC
.	TRBV5-1	TRBJ2-7	.	CASSPTNSYEQYF	TGCGCCAGCAGCCCCACCAACTCCTACGAGCAGTACTTC
.	TRBV5-1	TRBJ1-1	.	CASSPRGDTEAFF	TGCGCCAGCAGCCCGCGGGGCGACACTGAAGCTTTCTTT
.	TRBV7-2	TRBJ1-5	.	CASSQEQNQPQHF	TGTGCCAGCAGCCAGGAGCAAAATCAGCCCCAGCATTTT
.	TRBV3-1/TRBV3-2	TRBJ1-2	.	CASSSRGLLYGYTF	TGTGCCAGCAGTTCCCGGGGGCTTCTCTATGGCTACACCTTC
.	TRBV5-4	TRBJ1-1	.	CASSRRTENTEAFF	TGTGCCAGCAGCAGGCGGACGGAGAACACTGAAGCTTTCTTT
.	TRBV6-1	TRBJ2-2	.	CASSGSLGGSAGELFF	TGTGCCAGCAGTGGTTCTTTAGGAGGGTCGGCCGGGGAGCTGTTTTTT
.	TRBV19	TRBJ2-1	TRBD2	CASSWSGEGNEQFF	TGTGCCAGTAGTTGGTCGGGGGAGGGGAATGAGCAGTTCTTC
.	TRBV19	TRBJ1-1	TRBD1	CASRMSTGRTSEAFF	TGTGCCAGTAGGATGTCGACAGGGAGGACCTCTGAAGCTTTCTTT
.	TRBV20-1	TRBJ1-2	.	CSASYSVEGGYTF	TGCAGTGCTAGTTATTCAGTAGAAGGTGGCTACACCTTC
.	TRBV28	TRBJ1-1	TRBD1	CASNAGGAGSHTEAFF	TGTGCCAGCAACGCAGGGGGCGCGGGTTCTCACACTGAAGCTTTCTTT
once	TRBV19	TRBJ1-2	TRBD1	CASSAGDSLPGYTF	TGTGCCAGTAGTGCAGGGGACAGCCTTCCAGGCTACACCTTC
.	TRBV29-1	TRBJ2-1	.	CSVQTLGKGGGLDEQFF	TGCAGCGTTCAAACTTTGGGTAAAGGAGGGGGTCTCGATGAGCAGTTCTTC
.	TRBV6-5	TRBJ2-7	.	CASGLPEQYF	TGTGCCAGCGGACTACCGGAGCAGTACTTC
.	TRBV6-2/TRBV6-3	TRBJ2-2	.	CASSYSINTGELFF	TGTGCCAGCAGTTACTCGATTAACACCGGGGAGCTGTTTTTT
.	TRBV7-9	TRBJ2-5	.	CASSLRRLGGETQYF	TGTGCCAGCAGCTTACGGCGTCTAGGAGGAGAGACCCAGTACTTC
.	TRBV6-1	TRBJ1-2	.	CASSENPYSSRGYTF	TGTGCCAGCAGTGAAAACCCCTACTCTTCAAGGGGCTACACCTTC
.	TRBV6-6	TRBJ2-4	.	CASSYGFSSIQYF	TGTGCCAGCAGTTACGGGTTCAGTAGCATTCAGTACTTC
few	TRBV6-4	TRBJ2-3	.	CASSDSSGATDTQYF	TGTGCCAGCAGTGACTCTAGCGGAGCCACAGATACGCAGTATTTT
.	TRBV30	TRBJ1-1	.	CAWINAKRAFF	TGTGCCTGGATTAACGCCAAGAGAGCTTTCTTT
once	TRBV19	TRBJ2-1	.	CASRGTESSYNEQFF	TGTGCCAGTAGGGGGACCGAGAGCTCCTACAATGAGCAGTTCTTC
.	TRBV3-1/TRBV3-2	TRBJ1-1	TRBD1	CASSPPQGAVGTEAFF	TGTGCCAGCAGCCCCCCGCAGGGGGCGGTGGGCACTGAAGCTTTCTTT
.	TRBV20-1	TRBJ1-1	.	CSASRATEAFF	TGCAGTGCTAGTCGGGCCACTGAAGCTTTCTTT
once	TRBV4-3	TRBJ2-3	.	CASSQEFGTDTQYF	TGCGCCAGCAGCCAAGAGTTCGGCACAGATACGCAGTATTTT
.	TRBV3-1/TRBV3-2	TRBJ2-1	.	CASSQEGGPNNEQFF	TGTGCCAGCAGCCAAGAGGGAGGACCGAACAATGAGCAGTTCTTC
.	TRBV7-2	TRBJ1-2	.	CASSWRLSQDTTF	TGTGCCAGCAGCTGGAGACTCTCCCAGGACACAACCTTC
.	TRBV4-1	TRBJ1-2	.	CASSHSGIQESKGYTF	TGCGCCAGCAGCCACTCGGGGATCCAGGAAAGCAAAGGCTACACCTTC
.	TRBV5-8	TRBJ2-7	.	CASSLSRYSYEQYF	TGTGCCAGCAGCTTGAGCAGGTACTCCTACGAGCAGTACTTC
.	TRBV2	TRBJ1-4	.	CASLAEKLFF	TGTGCCAGCCTTGCCGAAAAACTGTTTTTT
.	TRBV28	TRBJ1-5	TRBD1	CASSLHRDRNIPRNQPQHF	TGTGCCAGCAGTTTACACCGGGACAGGAATATCCCCCGCAATCAGCCCCAGCATTTT
.	TRBV30	TRBJ1-2	.	CAWSFTGNYGYTF	TGTGCCTGGAGTTTTACAGGGAACTATGGCTACACCTTC
.	TRBV4-1	TRBJ1-2	TRBD1	CASSQDQSGTGNYGYTF	TGCGCCAGCAGCCAAGATCAAAGCGGGACAGGGAACTATGGCTACACCTTC
.	TRBV5-4	TRBJ1-1	.	CASSLGAAGRNTEAFF	TGTGCCAGCAGCTTGGGGGCGGCCGGGCGGAACACTGAAGCTTTCTTT
.	TRBV18	TRBJ1-2	.	CASSPGQVYGYTF	TGTGCCAGCTCACCAGGCCAGGTGTATGGCTACACCTTC
.	TRBV11-2	TRBJ2-1	.	CASSLMGYEQFF	TGTGCCAGCAGCTTAATGGGCTATGAGCAGTTCTTC
.	TRBV4-1	TRBJ1-1	.	CASSSRTSQNTEAFF	TGCGCCAGCAGCTCCCGGACGAGTCAGAACACTGAAGCTTTCTTT
.	TRBV19	TRBJ2-1	TRBD2	CASSWGTRRYNEQFF	TGTGCCAGTAGTTGGGGGACTAGGAGGTACAATGAGCAGTTCTTC
.	TRBV18	TRBJ1-1	.	CASSPGTMARSMNTEAFF	TGTGCCAGCTCACCGGGTACAATGGCTCGCAGTATGAACACTGAAGCTTTCTTT
.	TRBV11-2	TRBJ1-1	TRBD1	CASSLRSGQANTEAFF	TGTGCCAGCAGCTTAAGGTCAGGACAGGCGAACACTGAAGCTTTCTTT
.	TRBV15	TRBJ1-1	TRBD1	CATSRSGQGQNTEAFF	TGTGCCACCAGCAGATCCGGACAGGGACAGAACACTGAAGCTTTCTTT
.	TRBV28	TRBJ2-5	TRBD1	CASIPRGQPIIETQYF	TGTGCCAGCATCCCAAGGGGACAGCCTATCATAGAGACCCAGTACTTC